This TCR beta chain came from a study of blood T cell repertoires in COVID-19. Study-wide context: Some COVID-19 samples were acute and others convalescent; all came from the United States, Italy and Spain. T cells, B-cell-depleted T cells, or PBMCs supplied cDNA or gDNA.

Original analysis: The assay estimated nucleated cells by amplifying reference gene primers. TCRdb's table, derived via immunoSEQ multiplex PCR, lists solely in-frame clones and lacks some. The V and J calls and the clone size are those of that table, but D and trimming were determined from the DNA. This sample has around 81,000 clones; about 80% occur once, and the top ten carry about 12%. Looked up from germline, CDR1 is MNHEY and CDR2 is SMNVEV (reference sequence). Trimming took 5 bases from V and 12 from J, leaving 21 bases between them. The CDR3 loop spans 14 amino acids. This TCR derives from a human donor in a cohort sampled during active COVID-19. V gene TRBV27 combines with J gene TRBJ2-3; TRBD2 might be the D (5 bases). Sequenced input: peripheral blood. CDR3 sequence: CASSIRTDYAYQYF. The CDR3 DNA follows: TGTGCCAGCAGTATTAGAACCGACTACGCCTACCAGTATTTT.